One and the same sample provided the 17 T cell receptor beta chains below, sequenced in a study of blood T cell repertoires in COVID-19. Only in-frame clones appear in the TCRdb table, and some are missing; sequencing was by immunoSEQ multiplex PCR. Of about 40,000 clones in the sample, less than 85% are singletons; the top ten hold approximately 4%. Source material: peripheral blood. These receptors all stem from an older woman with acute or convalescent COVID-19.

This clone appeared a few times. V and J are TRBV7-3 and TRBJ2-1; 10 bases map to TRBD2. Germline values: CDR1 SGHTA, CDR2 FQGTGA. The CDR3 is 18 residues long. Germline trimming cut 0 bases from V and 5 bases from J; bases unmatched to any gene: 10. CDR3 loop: CASSLTRGITSGDNEQFF. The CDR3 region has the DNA TGTGCCAGCAGCTTAACGCGTGGGATTACTAGCGGGGACAATGAGCAGTTCTTC.

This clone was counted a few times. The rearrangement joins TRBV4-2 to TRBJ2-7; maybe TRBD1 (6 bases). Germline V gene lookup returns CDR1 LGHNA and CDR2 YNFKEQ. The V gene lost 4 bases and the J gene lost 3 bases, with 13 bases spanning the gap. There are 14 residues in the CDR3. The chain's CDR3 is CASSRQVLSYEQYF. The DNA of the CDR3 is TGTGCCAGCAGCCGACAGGTCCTGAGCTACGAGCAGTACTTC.

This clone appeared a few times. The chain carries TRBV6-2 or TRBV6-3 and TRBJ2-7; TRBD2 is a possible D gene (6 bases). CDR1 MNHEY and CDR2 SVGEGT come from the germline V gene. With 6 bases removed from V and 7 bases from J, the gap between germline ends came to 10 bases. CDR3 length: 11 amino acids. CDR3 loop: CASSRRGEQYF. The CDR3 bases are TGTGCCAGCAGCCGCCGGGGGGAGCAGTACTTC.

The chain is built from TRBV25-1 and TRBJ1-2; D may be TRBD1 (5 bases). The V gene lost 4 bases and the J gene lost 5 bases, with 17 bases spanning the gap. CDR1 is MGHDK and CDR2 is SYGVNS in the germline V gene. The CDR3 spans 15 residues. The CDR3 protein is CASSGSRQSTYGYTF. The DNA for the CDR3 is TGTGCCAGCAGTGGATCCAGACAGTCGACGTATGGCTACACCTTC.

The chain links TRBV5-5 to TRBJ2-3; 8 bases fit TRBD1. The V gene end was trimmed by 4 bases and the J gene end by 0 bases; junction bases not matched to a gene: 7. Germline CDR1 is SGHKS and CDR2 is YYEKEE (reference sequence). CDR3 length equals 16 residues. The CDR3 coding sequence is TGTGCCAGCAGCGAGAGACAGGGGACTAGCACAGATACGCAGTATTTT. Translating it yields CASSERQGTSTDTQYF.

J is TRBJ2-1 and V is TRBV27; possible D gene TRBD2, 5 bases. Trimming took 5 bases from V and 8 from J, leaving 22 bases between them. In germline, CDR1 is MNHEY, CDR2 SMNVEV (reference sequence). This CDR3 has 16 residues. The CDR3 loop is CASSPSDRGASHEQFF. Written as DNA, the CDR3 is TGTGCCAGCAGTCCCTCCGACCGGGGTGCCTCCCATGAGCAGTTCTTC.

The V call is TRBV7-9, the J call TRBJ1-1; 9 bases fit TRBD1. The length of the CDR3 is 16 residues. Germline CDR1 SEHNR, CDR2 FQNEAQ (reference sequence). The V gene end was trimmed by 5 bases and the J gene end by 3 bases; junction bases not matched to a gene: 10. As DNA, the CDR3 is TGTGCCAGCAGCCAGTTTCCGGGACAGGGACACACTGAAGCTTTCTTT. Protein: CASSQFPGQGHTEAFF.

For the CDR3, the DNA is TGTGCCTGGACCTGGACGGGAGGAAATGAAAAACTGTTTTTT. This codes for CAWTWTGGNEKLFF. The chain is built from TRBV30 and TRBJ1-4; D gene ambiguous. There are 14 residues in the CDR3. The germline CDR1 and CDR2 sequences are GTSNPN and SVGIG (reference sequence). The ends were cut back, 4 bases at V and 5 bases at J, with 14 bases in the middle.

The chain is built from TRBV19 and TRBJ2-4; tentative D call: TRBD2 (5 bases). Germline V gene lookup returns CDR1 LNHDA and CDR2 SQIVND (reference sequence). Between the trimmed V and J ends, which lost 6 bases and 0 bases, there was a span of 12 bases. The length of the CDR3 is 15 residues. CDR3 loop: CASRTGGLAKNIQYF. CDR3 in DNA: TGTGCCAGTAGGACGGGCGGACTAGCCAAAAACATTCAGTACTTC.

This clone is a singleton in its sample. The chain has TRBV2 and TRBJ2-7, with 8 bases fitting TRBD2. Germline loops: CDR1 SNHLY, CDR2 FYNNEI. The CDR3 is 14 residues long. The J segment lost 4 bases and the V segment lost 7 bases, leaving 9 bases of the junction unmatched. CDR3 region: CASTDGRAKYEQYF. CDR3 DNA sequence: TGTGCCAGCACTGACGGGAGGGCCAAGTACGAGCAGTACTTC.

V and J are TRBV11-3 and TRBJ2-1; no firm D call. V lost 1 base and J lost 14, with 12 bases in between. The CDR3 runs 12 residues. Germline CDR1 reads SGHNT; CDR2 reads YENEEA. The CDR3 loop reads CASSLGRRSKFF. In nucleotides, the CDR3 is TGTGCCAGCAGCTTAGGACGGAGATCCAAGTTCTTC.

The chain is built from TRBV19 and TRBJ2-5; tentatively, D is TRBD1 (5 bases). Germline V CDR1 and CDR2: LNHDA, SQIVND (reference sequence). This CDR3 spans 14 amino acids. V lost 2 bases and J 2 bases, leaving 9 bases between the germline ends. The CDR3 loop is CASSIRQGQETQYF. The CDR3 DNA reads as TGTGCCAGTAGTATAAGGCAGGGTCAAGAGACCCAGTACTTC.

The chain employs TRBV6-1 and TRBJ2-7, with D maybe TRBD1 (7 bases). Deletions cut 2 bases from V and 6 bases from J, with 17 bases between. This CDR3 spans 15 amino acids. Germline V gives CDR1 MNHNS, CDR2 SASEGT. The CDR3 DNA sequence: TGTGCCAGCAGTGAACCCAGCAGGGGGGTAGGCGAGCAGTACTTC. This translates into CASSEPSRGVGEQYF.

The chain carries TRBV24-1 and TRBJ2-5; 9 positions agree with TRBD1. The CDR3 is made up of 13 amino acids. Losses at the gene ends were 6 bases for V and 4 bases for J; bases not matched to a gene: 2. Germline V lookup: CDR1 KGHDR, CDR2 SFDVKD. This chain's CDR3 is CATSPGQGETQYF. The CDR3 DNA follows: TGTGCCACCAGTCCGGGACAGGGAGAGACCCAGTACTTC.

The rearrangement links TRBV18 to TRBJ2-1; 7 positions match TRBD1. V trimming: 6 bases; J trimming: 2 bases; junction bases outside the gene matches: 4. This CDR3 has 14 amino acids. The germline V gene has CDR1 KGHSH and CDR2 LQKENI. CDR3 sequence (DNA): TGTGCCAGCTCGGCCGGGACAGCCTACAATGAGCAGTTCTTC. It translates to CASSAGTAYNEQFF.

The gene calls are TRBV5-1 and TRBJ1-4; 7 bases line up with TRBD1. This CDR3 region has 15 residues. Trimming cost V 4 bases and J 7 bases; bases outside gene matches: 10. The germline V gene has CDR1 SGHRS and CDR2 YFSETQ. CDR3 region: CASSPRGQTFEKLFF. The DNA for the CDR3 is TGCGCCAGCAGCCCCCGGGGACAGACCTTTGAAAAACTGTTTTTT.

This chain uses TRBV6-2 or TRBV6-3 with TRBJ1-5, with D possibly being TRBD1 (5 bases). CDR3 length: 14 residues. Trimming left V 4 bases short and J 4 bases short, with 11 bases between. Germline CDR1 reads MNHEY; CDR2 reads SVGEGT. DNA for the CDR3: TGTGCCAGCAGTTCCCGACAGACTAATCAGCCCCAGCATTTT. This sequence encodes CASSSRQTNQPQHF.